This T cell receptor beta chain was identified in a study of siplizumab effects on memory and regulatory T cells (dated by TCRdb to between 2018 and 2021). About the investigation overall: The study looked at the effect of siplizumab, an anti-CD2 antibody, on alloreactive T-cell subsets in allogeneic mixed lymphocyte reactions made from human PBMCs.

Regarding this clone: Its antigen remains unidentified. Base qualities were left out, and no much larger clone turns up one base away.

Sorted unstimulated T cells, along with proliferating T cells recovered from mixed lymphocyte reactions, underwent TCRbeta CDR3 sequencing. Fresh whole blood from some eleven HLA-typed healthy donors was used to isolate PBMCs. Receptor amplification or capture employed the immunoSEQ multiplex PCR assay. The deep sequencing platform assayed about 91,000 TCR templates per sample. Genomic DNA extracted from sorted T cells was used for TCRbeta CDR3 sequencing. Under the source paper's analysis protocol: Clonal analysis of TCRbeta CDR3 data was done in the R programming language. Comparing unstimulated samples against CFSE-low samples taken after the reaction was how alloreactive CD4+ and CD8+ clones were defined. By matching sequences to the repertoires of sorted unstimulated Treg and non-Treg cells, each alloreactive CD4+ clone was assigned a regulatory or non-regulatory origin. This is the immuneACCESS table as TCRdb keeps it, with only in-frame sequences that have V and J called. A part of the clones is gone; compared with another copy, unresolved V genes explain less than half, and the rest is unexplained. The V and J calls and clone size were taken over from that table, and D and trimming were inferred from the DNA. This sample has 90,000 to 140,000 clones in its table, and around 93% of those were observed once. In total, the top ten clones hold about 0.32% of the sample.

Broader findings and caveats from the paper: Siplizumab significantly lowered the cumulative frequency of alloreactive sequences that could be traced to unstimulated CD4+ memory T cells. Of the alloreactive CD4+ clones that could be mapped, the Treg-derived share averaged around 64% with siplizumab compared with 25% to 30% in control reactions. Sequences below about 10^-5 frequency were poorly captured, so only a minor fraction of alloreactive clones could be mapped to unstimulated subsets. Whether proliferating Tregs from siplizumab cultures were suppressive was not functionally confirmed. Compared with memory T cells, unstimulated naive T cells appeared more diverse, and naive cells seemed to make a substantial contribution to the alloresponse. For roughly 75-96% of proliferating CD4+ or CD8+ clones, no naive or memory phenotype could be assigned.

The germline ends are 7 bases apart after V is trimmed by 3 bases and J by 4 bases. From the germline V gene, CDR1 is SGHTA and CDR2 is FQGNSA. The CDR3 runs 13 amino acids, cysteine and phenylalanine included. Left in the record is the CDR3 DNA by itself, 39 bases read in frame from the first base. The sequence joins TRBV7-2 to TRBJ1-3; the D segment could be TRBD1, given 5 matching bases. Input material: CD4+ T cells sorted from blood. This clonotype originated in a human donor in good health. The DNA sequence reads TGTGCCAGCAGCTTCAACAGGGGAAACACCATATATTTT. Translated, this gives CASSFNRGNTIYF.